This T cell receptor (beta chain) was captured by sequencing in a study of OX40 agonist ivuxolimab in advanced cancers. Study at large: Eligibility rules accepted prior anti-PD-1, anti-PD-L1 or anti-CTLA-4 therapy, and over 30% had some.

Sequenced by immunoSEQ multiplex PCR; TCRdb stores in-frame clones only, minus some. The sample lists about 75,000 clones, roughly 90% occurring once. Germline values: CDR1 LNHDA, CDR2 SQIVND (reference sequence). Trimming cost V 5 bases and J 1 base; bases outside gene matches: 9. This CDR3 is built from 16 residues. The rearrangement links TRBV19 to TRBJ2-3, with 7 nucleotides matching TRBD2. Material: CD4+ or CD8+ T cells sorted from blood, obtained in a trial of the OX40 agonist ivuxolimab. This TCR derives from an adult with an advanced solid tumor such as melanoma, head and neck, liver or kidney cancer. This chain's CDR3 is CASSPYLRGGTDTQYF. Written as DNA, the CDR3 is TGTGCCAGTAGTCCGTACCTTCGGGGGGGCACAGATACGCAGTATTTT.